The 4 T cell receptor beta chains in this list originate from one sample, sequenced in a study of blood T cells in healthy people across ages. The use of a sample-barcoded 5' primer and a J-beta primer mix characterized a second PCR of roughly 6 to 11 cycles. TCRdb independently ran MiXCR on the 5' RACE reads; one entry per CDR3 protein. The repertoire includes about 800,000 distinct CDR3 sequences, roughly 60% of them detected once, and approximately 21% sits in the top ten. The sample was blood. The receptors were sampled from a man aged 30 to 45 in good health.

J is TRBJ2-3 and V is TRBV20-1; unclear D gene. Germline CDR1 DFQATT, CDR2 SNEGSKA (reference sequence). This CDR3 has 14 amino acids. V lost 3 bases and J 10 bases, leaving 20 bases between the germline ends. CDR3 sequence reads: CSARESLDAVPQYF. In DNA, the CDR3 is TGCAGTGCTAGGGAGTCCCTAGACGCCGTCCCGCAGTATTTT.

The genes are TRBV21-1 and TRBJ1-4. TRBV21-1 is labeled a pseudogene. The CDR3 has 15 amino acids. The DNA for the CDR3 is TGTGCCAGCAGCCTTGGGTTAGCAACTAATGAAAAACTGTTTTTT. Its translation is CASSLGLATNEKLFF.

The V and J genes are TRBV15 and TRBJ2-4; the D is unclear. CDR1 and CDR2 from the germline V gene are LNHNV and YYDKDF (reference sequence). The V and J ends lost 0 bases and 5 bases respectively, with 11 bases between them. The CDR3 is 15 residues long. The CDR3 DNA sequence: TGTGCCACCAGCAGAGATTTAGGAGTCGAAAACATTCAGTACTTC. Translating it yields CATSRDLGVENIQYF.

This clonotype was observed at least ten times. The chain has TRBV20-1 and TRBJ2-5; 7 bases match TRBD1. Germline loops: CDR1 DFQATT, CDR2 SNEGSKA (reference sequence). The junction had 6 bases not matched to a gene; V was cut back by 1 base and J by 1 base. This CDR3 contains 15 residues. The CDR3 DNA sequence: TGCAGTGCTAGAGTGATGGCAGGGGGCCAAGAGACCCAGTACTTC. This translates into CSARVMAGGQETQYF.